This T cell receptor (beta chain) was found in a study of T cells in placental villitis. The study in broad terms: Placental TCR-beta repertoires were compared across villitis of unknown etiology, gestational-age-matched unaffected controls, and infectious villitis in order to test an allograft-versus-infection hypothesis.

TCR-beta CDR3 regions were amplified from genomic DNA with the immunoSEQ v4 bias-controlled multiplex PCR assay, run blinded to group allocation. To estimate nucleated cell and T cell quantities per sample, reference gene primers were included together with the TCR-beta primers. Sequencing of the libraries was performed on an Illumina MiSeq with a 100-cycle paired-end protocol. The published analysis was carried out like this. Diversity and richness were calculated in immunoSEQ Analyzer software; richness by iChao1, clonality based on Pielou evenness and Shannon diversity (0-1, higher means less diverse). CDR3 amino acid sequences together with V/J genes were queried against VDJdb for CMV, EBV and influenza A specificities, with confidence 3 and substitution 2 applied. The Morisita-Horn index was used to measure TCR-beta amino acid clonotype overlap among the villitis of unknown etiology, infectious villitis and control repertoires. In its TCRdb copy, this immuneACCESS table keeps in-frame sequences only and misses some clones. Where compared with another copy, unresolved V genes explain less than half of these, and the others have no known cause. The V and J calls and clone size are taken from that table; D and trimming were inferred from the DNA. In this sample the table shows some 6,500 clones, around four fifths of which occur a single time. Roughly 8.7% of the sample goes to the ten largest clones.

A remark on this clone: It has no known antigen specificity. Base qualities are missing; no much larger clone stands one base away.

The germline V gene specifies KGHDR as CDR1 and SFDVKD as CDR2. From its cysteine to its phenylalanine, the CDR3 spans 10 amino acids. Left in the record is the CDR3 DNA by itself, 30 bases read in frame from the first base. Trimming takes 7 bases from V and 6 bases from J, and the germline ends sit 3 bases apart. The five infectious villitis placentae, four with confirmed cytomegalovirus and one with Toxoplasma gondii, were included without being matched to the other groups. In the infectious villitis group, the mothers were found to be younger and to have smaller fetuses, and preterm delivery or intrauterine demise was recorded in a couple of cases. After delivery, the placentae were collected and evaluated both grossly and histologically, and only then was archival tissue selected. Five 10-micron scrolls were cut from each FFPE block, and DNA was isolated using the AllPrep DNA/RNA FFPE Tissue kit. NanoDrop was used to check DNA concentration and purity, and a Bioanalyzer was used to assess RNA quality.

The study at large found these results: Small amounts of decidua were contained in the paraffin blocks, so some of the captured T cells, especially in controls, may have been decidual rather than villous infiltrates. CMV-specific clone frequencies were higher in infectious CMV cases than in villitis of unknown etiology (approximately 0.01 vs 0.00094), which did not differ from controls. Bulk tissue sequencing could not distinguish helper, regulatory or cytotoxic T cells, nor maternal versus fetal T cells, and excluded gamma-delta receptors.

Sequences were obtained from placental tissue containing maternal and fetal cells. The origin of this receptor is a human patient with infectious villitis; the placental T cells may come from both mother and fetus. The sequence joins TRBV24-1 to TRBJ2-1; there is no confident call for the D gene. The DNA sequence is given as TGTGCCACCAGGGGCAATGAGCAGTTCTTC. This encodes CATRGNEQFF.